This passage covers 18 T cell receptor beta chains from one sample sequenced in a study of technical replicates of blood from a few donors. Repertoires were generated with immunoSEQ multiplex PCR, while TCRdb's copy carries only in-frame clones and drops some. The profile shows some 66,000 clones, 85% to 90% of them singletons. The sample was PBMCs. The receptors were gathered from a human donor in good health. Some clones in this sample may be carry-over from other donors' samples.

This chain joins TRBV7-2 and TRBJ2-7; TRBD2 agrees at 7 bases. V dropped 4 bases and J dropped 3; count of bases not matched to a gene: 6. Per germline, CDR1 SGHTA and CDR2 FQGNSA. The CDR3 is made up of 14 amino acids. CDR3 region: CASSSRASGYEQYF. In nucleotides, the CDR3 is TGTGCCAGCAGCTCTAGGGCTAGCGGCTACGAGCAGTACTTC. The full variable domain, rest sourced from reference TRBV7-2 and TRBJ2-7, is GAGVSQSPSNKVTEKGKDVELRCDPISGHTALYWYRQSLGQGLEFLIYFQGNSAPDKSGLPSDRFSAERTGGSVSTLTIQRTQQEDSAVYLCASSSRASGYEQYFGPGTRLTVT.

The chain combines TRBV6-6 with TRBJ1-3; 7 bases are a match to TRBD1. CDR3 length: 16 residues. Per germline, CDR1 MNHNY and CDR2 SVGAGI (reference sequence). CDR3 amino acids: CATRGPSKRDGNTIYF. The DNA for the CDR3 is TGTGCAACTAGGGGGCCTTCTAAGAGGGATGGAAACACCATATATTTT.

V usage is TRBV2 and J usage is TRBJ2-7, with D tentatively TRBD2 (6 bases). Germline values: CDR1 SNHLY, CDR2 FYNNEI. Trimming took off 4 bases at V and 0 bases at J, with 13 bases between the two ends. The CDR3 loop spans 15 amino acids. Here the CDR3 DNA reads TGTGCCAGCAGTGGGGGGAGGTCAAGCTCCTACGAGCAGTACTTC. It translates to CASSGGRSSSYEQYF. The full variable domain, rest sourced from reference TRBV2 and TRBJ2-7, is EPEVTQTPSHQVTQMGQEVILRCVPISNHLYFYWYRQILGQKVEFLVSFYNNEISEKSEIFDDQFSVERPDGSNFTLKIRSTKLEDSAMYFCASSGGRSSSYEQYFGPGTRLTVT.

The chain links TRBV7-2 to TRBJ2-3; D possibly corresponds to TRBD2 (6 bases). Trimming stripped 3 bases from V and 5 bases from J, with 18 bases between. The germline CDR1 and CDR2 sequences are SGHTA and FQGNSA. The length of the CDR3 is 16 residues. The CDR3 DNA sequence: TGTGCCAGCAGCTTTTACTCCGGGGGAAGGAGAGATACGCAGTATTTT. This translates into CASSFYSGGRRDTQYF.

This chain uses TRBV5-1 with TRBJ2-1, with D maybe TRBD2 (6 bases). Germline V gives CDR1 SGHRS, CDR2 YFSETQ. V was clipped by 3 bases and J by 0 bases, with 10 bases between them. The CDR3 length is 15 residues. The CDR3 bases are TGCGCCAGCAGCTCTCGAGCGGGCTCCTACAATGAGCAGTTCTTC. Protein sequence: CASSSRAGSYNEQFF.

The CDR3 region has the DNA TGTGCCAGCAGCGAATACAGGGGAGGAGGGCAAGAGACCCAGTACTTC. This translates into CASSEYRGGGQETQYF. The rearrangement links TRBV6-1 to TRBJ2-5; TRBD1 might be the D (7 bases). The V and J ends lost 6 bases and 2 bases respectively, with 19 bases between them. The germline CDR1 and CDR2 sequences are MNHNS and SASEGT. The CDR3 has 16 amino acids.

The rearrangement joins TRBV13 to TRBJ2-3, with 10 bases that match TRBD1. J gave up 6 bases and V 2 bases, and 5 bases lay outside the gene matches. CDR3 length: 15 residues. Germline V CDR1 and CDR2: PRHDT, FYEKMQ (reference sequence). Here the CDR3 DNA reads TGTGCCAGCAGCTTATATGGACAGGGGGAGGATACGCAGTATTTT. Amino acid sequence: CASSLYGQGEDTQYF. The full variable domain, with the rest looked up from reference TRBV13 and TRBJ2-3, is AAGVIQSPRHLIKEKRETATLKCYPIPRHDTVYWYQQGPGQDPQFLISFYEKMQSDKGSIPDRFSAQQFSDYHSELNMSSLELGDSALYFCASSLYGQGEDTQYFGPGTRLTVL.

V is TRBV5-1 and J is TRBJ2-3; 7 positions agree with TRBD1. The CDR3 runs 15 residues. CDR1 and CDR2 (germline): SGHRS, YFSETQ. J gave up 6 bases and V 3 bases, and 10 bases lay outside the gene matches. CDR3 residues: CASSSDRANVDTQYF. Written as DNA, the CDR3 is TGCGCCAGCAGCTCCGACAGGGCGAATGTCGATACGCAGTATTTT. Full variable domain (remainder filled in from reference TRBV5-1 and TRBJ2-3): KAGVTQTPRYLIKTRGQQVTLSCSPISGHRSVSWYQQTPGQGLQFLFEYFSETQRNKGNFPGRFSGRQFSNSRSEMNVSTLELGDSALYLCASSSDRANVDTQYFGPGTRLTVL.

This chain connects TRBV4-3 to TRBJ2-7, with 8 bases fitting TRBD1. Per the germline V gene, CDR1 is LGHNA and CDR2 is YSLEER. V shed 0 bases and J 0 bases; nucleotides not matched to a gene: 7. This CDR3 region has 17 residues. The CDR3 nucleotides read TGCGCCAGCAGCCAAGATCTGCAGGGGGCGAGCTCCTACGAGCAGTACTTC. This gives the protein CASSQDLQGASSYEQYF.

The DNA of the CDR3 is TGTGCCAGCAGTGGCGAGGGGGCAATAGGGGAGACCCAGTACTTC. This encodes CASSGEGAIGETQYF. The rearrangement joins TRBV6-1 to TRBJ2-5; 7 nucleotides line up with TRBD1. Germline V CDR1 and CDR2: MNHNS, SASEGT. Unmatched junction bases numbered 10, after V lost 4 bases and J lost 5 bases. The CDR3 runs 15 residues.

The chain carries TRBV7-9 and TRBJ2-5; 9 bases match TRBD1. V dropped 6 bases and J dropped 5; count of bases not matched to a gene: 4. This CDR3 contains 13 residues. The germline V gene has CDR1 SEHNR and CDR2 FQNEAQ (reference sequence). The DNA for the CDR3 is TGTGCCAGCAGGGGGACAGGGAGGGAGACCCAGTACTTC. It encodes CASRGTGRETQYF.

This chain connects TRBV7-2 to TRBJ2-7; 8 bases are a match to TRBD2. The CDR3 is made up of 13 amino acids. V lost 3 bases, J lost 6 bases, and 4 bases stayed unmatched. The V gene's germline CDR1 is SGHTA and CDR2 FQGNSA. CDR3 residues: CASSFKAGAEQYF. CDR3 nucleotides: TGTGCCAGCAGCTTCAAAGCGGGGGCCGAGCAGTACTTC. Full variable domain (missing parts from reference TRBV7-2 and TRBJ2-7): GAGVSQSPSNKVTEKGKDVELRCDPISGHTALYWYRQSLGQGLEFLIYFQGNSAPDKSGLPSDRFSAERTGGSVSTLTIQRTQQEDSAVYLCASSFKAGAEQYFGPGTRLTVT.

This chain links TRBV4-3 with TRBJ1-2; 10 nucleotides agree with TRBD1. V was clipped by 8 bases and J by 5 bases; unmatched bases: 5. The CDR3 spans 13 residues. Germline CDR1 is LGHNA and CDR2 is YSLEER. The CDR3 here is CASARDRGYGYTF. The CDR3 nucleotides read TGCGCCAGCGCCCGGGACAGGGGATATGGCTACACCTTC.

The chain combines TRBV2 with TRBJ2-1, with 10 bases that match TRBD1. The CDR3 spans 14 residues. With V trimmed by 5 bases and J by 10 bases, 8 bases remained unmatched. Germline V gene data show CDR1 as SNHLY and CDR2 as FYNNEI. CDR3 region: CASSPGTGVREQFF. DNA of the CDR3: TGTGCCAGCAGTCCCGGGACAGGGGTCCGGGAGCAGTTCTTC.

This rearrangement joins TRBV12-5 to TRBJ1-6, with no clear D. The V gene's germline CDR1 is LGHNT and CDR2 FRNRAP. CDR3 size: 14 residues. V was clipped by 0 bases and J by 9 bases, with 9 bases between them. The CDR3 DNA reads TGTGCTAGTGGTTTGGTAGGACTCCGTTCACCCCTCCACTTT. It codes for CASGLVGLRSPLHF.

The rearrangement joins TRBV4-3 to TRBJ2-7; TRBD2 might be the D (6 bases). Germline V gives CDR1 LGHNA, CDR2 YSLEER. Trimming took 1 base from V and 0 from J, leaving 13 bases between them. The CDR3 has 16 amino acids. CDR3 sequence: CASSQGDRGTSYEQYF. The CDR3 region has the DNA TGCGCCAGCAGCCAAGGGGACCGGGGGACCTCCTACGAGCAGTACTTC.

As for this clone: One end of the junction varies from germline; a read error may be responsible. The chain combines TRBV19 with TRBJ2-3; the D is unclear. CDR3 length equals 14 residues. Germline CDR1 reads LNHDA; CDR2 reads SQIVND (reference sequence). The CDR3 nucleotides read TGTGCCAGTAGTATCCGGGTTAGCAGAGATACGCAGTATTTT. This translates into CASSIRVSRDTQYF.

This chain connects TRBV5-4 to TRBJ1-2; 10 bases map to TRBD1. Trimming removed 4 bases from V and 7 bases from J; junction bases left unmatched: 13. The CDR3 spans 16 residues. In germline, CDR1 is SGHNT, CDR2 YYREEE (reference sequence). The CDR3 loop is CASSRGGTGVRAGYTF. Written as DNA, the CDR3 is TGTGCCAGCAGCAGGGGGGGGACAGGGGTAAGGGCTGGCTACACCTTC. Together with reference TRBV5-4 and TRBJ1-2, the CDR3 gives the full variable domain: ETGVTQSPTHLIKTRGQQVTLRCSSQSGHNTVSWYQQALGQGPQFIFQYYREEENGRGNFPPRFSGLQFPNYSSELNVNALELDDSALYLCASSRGGTGVRAGYTFGSGTRLTVV.